This T cell receptor (beta chain) was profiled in a study of blood T cells in healthy people across ages. Study summary: Capture by template switching was about one barcoded beta molecule per two T cells. Study-level findings and limits: Naive CD4+ cell counts and diversity both ran higher in long-lived than in aged donors.

To note about this clonotype: Its antigen is currently unknown.

Healthy Russian Caucasian donors spanned ages about 6 to 100 years. With 5 bases removed from V and 2 bases from J, the gap between germline ends came to 13 bases. This CDR3 spans 15 amino acids. The germline CDR1 and CDR2 sequences are SEHNR and FQNEAQ (reference sequence). The authors ran a second PCR of about 7 to 11 cycles using a sample-barcoded 5' primer and a J-beta primer mix. A tag from a template-switch adaptor with 12 random nucleotides marked each cDNA molecule. TCRdb ran MiXCR on the 5' RACE reads and lists one entry per CDR3 protein. The sample includes 550,000 to 700,000 distinct CDR3 sequences, 25% to 30% of them seen just once.

This TCR derives from a woman in her sixties or seventies in good health. This chain uses TRBV7-9 with TRBJ1-3; no clear D gene. The specimen was blood. The chain's CDR3 is CASSQPARAGNTIYF. The CDR3 DNA reads as TGTGCCAGCAGCCAGCCGGCGAGAGCTGGAAACACCATATATTTT. Supplemented by reference TRBV7-9 and TRBJ1-3, the full variable domain reads DTGVSQNPRHKITKRGQNVTFRCDPISEHNRLYWYRQTLGQGPEFLTYFQNEAQLEKSRLLSDRFSAERPKGSFSTLEIQRTEQGDSAMYLCASSQPARAGNTIYFGEGSWLTVV.